Shown below are 4 T cell receptor beta chains from a single sample sequenced in a study of blood T cell repertoires in COVID-19. Measured with immunoSEQ multiplex PCR; TCRdb has only the in-frame clones, and not every one. The sample shows over 200,000 clones, 84% of them seen only once. The sequencing input was PBMCs or T cells enriched from blood (not recorded which). All receptors derive from a man aged 55-75 years who had recovered from COVID-19.

The rearrangement uses TRBV6-6 and TRBJ1-2; TRBD1 aligns across 9 bases. Looked up from germline, CDR1 is MNHNY and CDR2 is SVGAGI (reference sequence). J was trimmed by 5 bases and V by 6 bases; bases with no gene match: 7. This CDR3 comprises 14 residues. CDR3 DNA: TGTGCCAGCAGCCGGACAGGGGTTGATTATGGCTACACCTTC. Amino acid sequence: CASSRTGVDYGYTF.

The chain has TRBV11-3 and TRBJ1-6, with TRBD1 as a possible D gene (6 bases). The CDR3 totals 12 residues. The V gene lost 8 bases and the J gene lost 7 bases, with 9 bases spanning the gap. The germline CDR1 and CDR2 sequences are SGHNT and YENEEA. The DNA of the CDR3 is TGTGCCAGCGGGACAAGGAATTCACCCCTCCACTTT. Translation: CASGTRNSPLHF.

The rearrangement links TRBV11-2 to TRBJ2-3; 10 bases fit TRBD2. CDR1 and CDR2 from the germline V gene are SGHAT and FQNNGV. J lost 3 bases, V lost 4 bases, and 4 bases had no gene match. This CDR3 is 15 amino acids long. CDR3 sequence reads: CASSSKGLATDTQYF. Here the CDR3 DNA reads TGTGCCAGCAGCTCGAAGGGACTAGCGACAGATACGCAGTATTTT.

This clone has more than one count but fewer than ten. The CDR3 DNA is TGTGCCAGCAGGAGCTCTGGAAACACCATATATTTT. Its translation is CASRSSGNTIYF. The rearrangement links TRBV27 to TRBJ1-3; D is undetermined. Germline assignment: CDR1 MNHEY and CDR2 SMNVEV (reference sequence). This CDR3 spans 12 amino acids. With 6 bases removed from V and 0 bases from J, the gap between germline ends came to 3 bases.